This record covers a single T cell receptor (beta chain). The target antigen is unknown. The germline CDR1 and CDR2 sequences are SGHTA and FQGNSA. Trimming cost V 0 bases and J 5 bases, with 6 bases left between them. The CDR3 has 13 residues. This specimen comes from a study of identifying expanded T cells in peripheral blood. The method was immunoSEQ multiplex PCR; TCRdb's version includes in-frame clones alone and lacks a portion of them. Of tens of thousands of clones in the sample, roughly 81% are singletons; the top ten hold 3.5% to 5%. Regarding the study as a whole: Variance in clone template counts between roughly two-week samples significantly increased with total template count across all healthy donors.

Sequenced input: blood. The chain has TRBV7-2 and TRBJ2-3; D is ambiguous. The TCR sequence derives from a person aged 18 to 70 in good health. CDR3 amino acids: CASSLAFRDTQYF. Written as DNA, the CDR3 is TGTGCCAGCAGCTTAGCGTTTAGAGATACGCAGTATTTT.